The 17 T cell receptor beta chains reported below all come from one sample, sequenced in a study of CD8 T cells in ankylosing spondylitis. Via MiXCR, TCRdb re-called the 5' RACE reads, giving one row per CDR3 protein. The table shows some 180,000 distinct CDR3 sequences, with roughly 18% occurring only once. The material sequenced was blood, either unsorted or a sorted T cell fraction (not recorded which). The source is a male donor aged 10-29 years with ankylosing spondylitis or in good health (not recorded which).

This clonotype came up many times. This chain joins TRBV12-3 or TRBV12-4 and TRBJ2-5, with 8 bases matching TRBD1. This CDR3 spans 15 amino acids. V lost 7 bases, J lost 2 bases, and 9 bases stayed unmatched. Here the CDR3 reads CASTQGATRQETQYF. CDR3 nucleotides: TGTGCCAGCACCCAGGGGGCGACGCGACAAGAGACCCAGTACTTC.

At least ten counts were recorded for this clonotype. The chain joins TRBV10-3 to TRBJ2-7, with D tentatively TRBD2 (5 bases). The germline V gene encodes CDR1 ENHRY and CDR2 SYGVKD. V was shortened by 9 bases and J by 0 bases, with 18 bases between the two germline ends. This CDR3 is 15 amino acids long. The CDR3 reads CAILGWRASSYEQYF. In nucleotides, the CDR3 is TGTGCCATACTTGGGTGGCGGGCGAGCTCCTACGAGCAGTACTTC.

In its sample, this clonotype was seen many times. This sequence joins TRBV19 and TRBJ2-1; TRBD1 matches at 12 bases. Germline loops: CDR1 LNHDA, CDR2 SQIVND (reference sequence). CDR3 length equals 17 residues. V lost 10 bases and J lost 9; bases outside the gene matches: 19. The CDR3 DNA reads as TGTGCCATGGGACCTGTGACCGGGACAGGGGGCATGGGTGAGCAGTTCTTC. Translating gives CAMGPVTGTGGMGEQFF.

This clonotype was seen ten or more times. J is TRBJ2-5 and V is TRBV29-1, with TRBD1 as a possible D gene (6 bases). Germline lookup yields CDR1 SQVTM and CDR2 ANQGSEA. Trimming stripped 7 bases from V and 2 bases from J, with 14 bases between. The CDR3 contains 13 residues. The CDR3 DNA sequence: TGCAGCGCCATTTGGACAGCTCAAGAGACCCAGTACTTC. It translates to CSAIWTAQETQYF.

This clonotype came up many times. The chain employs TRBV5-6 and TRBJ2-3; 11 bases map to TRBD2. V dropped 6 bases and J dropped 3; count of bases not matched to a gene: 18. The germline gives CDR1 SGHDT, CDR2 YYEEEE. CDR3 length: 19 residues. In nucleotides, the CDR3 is TGTGCCAGCAAAGTCGGTATTGGGATAGCGGGAGGGCCGACAGATACGCAGTATTTT. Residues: CASKVGIGIAGGPTDTQYF.

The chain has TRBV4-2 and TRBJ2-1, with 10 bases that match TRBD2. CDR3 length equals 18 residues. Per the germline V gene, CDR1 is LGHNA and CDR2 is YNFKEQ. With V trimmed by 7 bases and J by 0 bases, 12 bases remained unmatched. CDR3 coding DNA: TGTGCCAGCACACGAGGGGGTAGCGGGAGGAGCTCCTACAATGAGCAGTTCTTC. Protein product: CASTRGGSGRSSYNEQFF.

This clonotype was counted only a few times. CDR3 loop: CASSRPTGQKNEQFF. The CDR3, as DNA: TGTGCCAGCAGCCGCCCTACGGGACAGAAGAATGAGCAGTTCTTC. This rearrangement joins TRBV5-4 to TRBJ2-1; TRBD1 matches 7 bases. J lost 7 bases, V lost 4 bases, and 11 bases had no gene match. CDR1 is SGHNT, CDR2 YYREEE, per germline (reference sequence). CDR3 length: 15 residues.

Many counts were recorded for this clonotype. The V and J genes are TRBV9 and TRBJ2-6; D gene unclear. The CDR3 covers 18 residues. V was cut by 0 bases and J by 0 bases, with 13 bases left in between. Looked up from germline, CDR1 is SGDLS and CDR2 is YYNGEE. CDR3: CASSVAPGPGSGANVLTF. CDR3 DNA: TGTGCCAGCAGCGTAGCCCCTGGACCTGGCTCTGGGGCCAACGTCCTGACTTTC.

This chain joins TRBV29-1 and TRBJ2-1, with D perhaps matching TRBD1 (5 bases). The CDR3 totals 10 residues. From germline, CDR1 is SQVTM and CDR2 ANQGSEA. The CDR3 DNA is TGCACCACAGGTTACAATGAGCAGTTCTTC. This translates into CTTGYNEQFF.

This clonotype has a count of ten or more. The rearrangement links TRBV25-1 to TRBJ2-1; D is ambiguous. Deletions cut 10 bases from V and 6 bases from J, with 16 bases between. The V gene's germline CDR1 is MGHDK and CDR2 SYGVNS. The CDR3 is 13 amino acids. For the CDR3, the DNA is TGTGCCACCAAACAAGACGCCGGCAATGAGCAGTTCTTC. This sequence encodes CATKQDAGNEQFF.

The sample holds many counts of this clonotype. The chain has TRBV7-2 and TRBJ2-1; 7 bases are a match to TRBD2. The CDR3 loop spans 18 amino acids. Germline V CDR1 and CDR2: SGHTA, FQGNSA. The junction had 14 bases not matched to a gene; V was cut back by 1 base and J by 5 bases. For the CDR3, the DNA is TGTGCCAGCAGCTTAGTTGGTGTTGGGGCTAGCGGACACAATGAGCAGTTCTTC. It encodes CASSLVGVGASGHNEQFF.

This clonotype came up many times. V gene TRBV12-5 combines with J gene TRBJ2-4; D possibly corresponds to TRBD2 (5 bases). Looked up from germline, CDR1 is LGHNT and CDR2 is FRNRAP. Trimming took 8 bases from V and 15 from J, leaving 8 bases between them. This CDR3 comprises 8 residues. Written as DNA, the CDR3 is TGTGCTAGTCGTGAGGGGTACTTC. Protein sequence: CASREGYF.

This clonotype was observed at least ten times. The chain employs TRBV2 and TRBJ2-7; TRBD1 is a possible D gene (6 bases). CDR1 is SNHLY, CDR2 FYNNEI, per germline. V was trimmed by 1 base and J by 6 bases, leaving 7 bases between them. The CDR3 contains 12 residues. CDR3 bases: TGTGCCAGCAGTGAAGGGGGGCGCGAGCAGTACTTC. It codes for CASSEGGREQYF.

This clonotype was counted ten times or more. The CDR3 reads CASSPRGADTQYF. Written as DNA, the CDR3 is TGTGCCAGCTCACCAAGGGGCGCAGATACGCAGTATTTT. The chain links TRBV18 to TRBJ2-3; tentative D call: TRBD1 (5 bases). This CDR3 is built from 13 residues. Looked up from germline, CDR1 is KGHSH and CDR2 is LQKENI. Trimming stripped 2 bases from V and 4 bases from J, with 7 bases between.

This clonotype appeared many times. In DNA, the CDR3 is TGTGCCAGCAGCTTATTACCCGGGGAGCTGTTTTTT. Protein sequence: CASSLLPGELFF. This sequence joins TRBV7-9 and TRBJ2-2; D ambiguous. Looked up from germline, CDR1 is SEHNR and CDR2 is FQNEAQ (reference sequence). This CDR3 has 12 residues. V was trimmed by 2 bases and J by 6 bases, leaving 4 bases between them.

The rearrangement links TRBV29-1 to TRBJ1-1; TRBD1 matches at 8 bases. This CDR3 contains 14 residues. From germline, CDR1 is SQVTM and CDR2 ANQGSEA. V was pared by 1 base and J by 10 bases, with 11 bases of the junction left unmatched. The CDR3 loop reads CSVEASDREGSAFF. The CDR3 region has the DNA TGCAGCGTTGAAGCTTCGGACAGGGAGGGGTCAGCTTTCTTT.

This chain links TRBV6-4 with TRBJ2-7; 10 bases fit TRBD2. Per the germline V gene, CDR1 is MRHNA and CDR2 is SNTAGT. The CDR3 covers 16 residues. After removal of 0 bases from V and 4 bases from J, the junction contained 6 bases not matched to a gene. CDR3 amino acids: CASSDSKREGRYEQYV. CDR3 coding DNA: TGTGCCAGCAGTGACTCCAAGCGGGAGGGCCGGTACGAGCAGTACGTC.